The present T cell receptor beta chain was sequenced within a study of blood T cell repertoires in COVID-19. Germline CDR1 is SGHTA and CDR2 is FQGNSA. The trim removed 3 bases at V and 3 bases at J, leaving 6 bases unmatched. CDR3 length: 15 amino acids. Followed over time, Seattle patients had been enrolled while infection was active. Produced via immunoSEQ multiplex PCR; TCRdb's table is partial and in-frame only. In the table there are approximately 300,000 clones, around 90% of which are singletons. V gene TRBV7-2 combines with J gene TRBJ1-1; 8 nucleotides agree with TRBD1. The sequenced material came from peripheral blood. This receptor was obtained from a woman between 35 and 50 years old with COVID-19, enrolled during active disease. The DNA of the CDR3 is TGTGCCAGCAGCTTCGTCGACAGGGGATACACTGAAGCTTTCTTT. This sequence encodes CASSFVDRGYTEAFF.